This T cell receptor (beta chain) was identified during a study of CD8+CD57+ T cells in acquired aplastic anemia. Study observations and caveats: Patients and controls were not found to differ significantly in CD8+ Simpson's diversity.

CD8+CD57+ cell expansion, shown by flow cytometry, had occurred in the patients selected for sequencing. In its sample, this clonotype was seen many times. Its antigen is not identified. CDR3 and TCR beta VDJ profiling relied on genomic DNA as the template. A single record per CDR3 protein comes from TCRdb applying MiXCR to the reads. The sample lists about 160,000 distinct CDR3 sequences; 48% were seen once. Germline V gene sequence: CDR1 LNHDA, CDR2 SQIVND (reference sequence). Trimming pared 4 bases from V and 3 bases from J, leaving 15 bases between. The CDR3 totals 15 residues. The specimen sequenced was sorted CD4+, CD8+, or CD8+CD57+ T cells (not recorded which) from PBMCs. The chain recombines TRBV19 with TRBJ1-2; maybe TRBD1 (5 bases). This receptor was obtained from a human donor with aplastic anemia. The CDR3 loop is CASSTARQLYYGYTF. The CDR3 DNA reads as TGTGCCAGTAGTACGGCGAGACAGTTGTACTATGGCTACACCTTC.